This TCR beta chain emerged from a study of cytomegalovirus exposure and HLA in healthy donors. The CDR3 is made up of 13 amino acids. CDR1 is SGHRS, CDR2 YFSETQ, per germline. V shed 4 bases and J 7 bases; nucleotides not matched to a gene: 8. The PCR contained 60 Vbeta and 13 Jbeta primers. TCRdb's table, derived via immunoSEQ multiplex PCR, lists solely in-frame clones and lacks some. The table records 95,000 to 100,000 clones, roughly 76% of them present only once. Comments on this clone: What it binds is not known.

Study-wide results and caveats: Follow-up analysis later connected one missense variant in DCLRE1C with trimming of TCR beta V- and J-genes. Follow-up analysis found HLA locus-dependent TCR association rates, highest for DRB1 and lowest for HLA-C.

The sequence was collected from a human donor in good health. What was sequenced was PBMCs. The V call is TRBV5-1, the J call TRBJ2-7; 7 nucleotides agree with TRBD1. The CDR3 is CASSPDRPTEQYF. The CDR3 region has the DNA TGCGCCAGCAGCCCGGACAGGCCTACGGAGCAGTACTTC.